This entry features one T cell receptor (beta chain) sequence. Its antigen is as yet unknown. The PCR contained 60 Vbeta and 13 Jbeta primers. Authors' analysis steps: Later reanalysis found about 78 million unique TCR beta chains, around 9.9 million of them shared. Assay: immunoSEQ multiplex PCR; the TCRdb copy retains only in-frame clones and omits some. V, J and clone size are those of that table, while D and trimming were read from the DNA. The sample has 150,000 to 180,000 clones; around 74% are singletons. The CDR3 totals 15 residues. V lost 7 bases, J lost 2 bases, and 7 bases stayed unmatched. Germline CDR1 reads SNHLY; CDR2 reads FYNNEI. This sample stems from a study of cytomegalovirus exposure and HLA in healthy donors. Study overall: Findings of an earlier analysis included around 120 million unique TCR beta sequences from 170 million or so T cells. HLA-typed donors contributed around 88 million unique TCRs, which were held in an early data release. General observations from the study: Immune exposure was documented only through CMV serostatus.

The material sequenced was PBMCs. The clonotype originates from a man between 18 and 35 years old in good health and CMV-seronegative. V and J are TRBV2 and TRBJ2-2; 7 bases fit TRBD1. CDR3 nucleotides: TGTGCCAGCAACCGAGGGGGCGCTAACACCGGGGAGCTGTTTTTT. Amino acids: CASNRGGANTGELFF. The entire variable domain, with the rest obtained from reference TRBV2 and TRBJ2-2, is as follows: EPEVTQTPSHQVTQMGQEVILRCVPISNHLYFYWYRQILGQKVEFLVSFYNNEISEKSEIFDDQFSVERPDGSNFTLKIRSTKLEDSAMYFCASNRGGANTGELFFGEGSRLTVL.